This entry features one TCR beta chain sequence. These data come from a study of blood T cell repertoires in COVID-19. This CDR3 comprises 14 residues. Measured with immunoSEQ multiplex PCR; TCRdb has only the in-frame clones, and not every one. The sample lists more than 95,000 clones, 80% to 90% seen once, with approximately 6.3% in the top ten. This receptor was identified in a man at least 80 years old with active or convalescent COVID-19. V and J are TRBV21-1 and TRBJ1-5; TRBD1 is taken as the D call from the table, unchecked against the DNA. TRBV21-1 is a pseudogene segment. Sequencing used peripheral blood. CDR3 residues: CASCDREADQPQHF. The CDR3 DNA reads as TGTGCCAGCTGCGACAGGGAAGCCGATCAGCCCCAGCATTTT.